The 20 T cell receptor beta chains presented below share a single source sample, sequenced in a study of beta chain features in type 1 diabetes. Expressed TCRB transcripts were sequenced because the isolated RNA had all been reverse transcribed beforehand. Profiling relied on immunoSEQ multiplex PCR, and the TCRdb table lists in-frame clones only, not all of them. The sample lists about 260,000 clones; approximately 70% were seen once. Specimen: naive CD4+ T cells from blood. These receptors were taken from a man younger than 40 in good health.

The V gene is TRBV27, the J gene TRBJ2-5; D is uncertain. Germline CDR1 and CDR2: MNHEY and SMNVEV (reference sequence). The V end was cut by 5 bases, the J end by 0 bases, with 7 bases between. The CDR3 loop spans 13 amino acids. The CDR3 bases are TGTGCCAGCAGTCCTGGACACCAAGAGACCCAGTACTTC. The encoded protein is CASSPGHQETQYF.

V gene TRBV28 combines with J gene TRBJ1-3; D uncertain. The CDR3 extends over 12 amino acids. Germline CDR1 is MDHEN and CDR2 is SYDVKM. Trimming shortened V by 5 bases and J by 5 bases, and 7 bases separated the two germline ends. CDR3 protein: CASSTRRNTIYF. The CDR3 DNA reads TGTGCCAGCAGTACCCGGAGAAACACCATATATTTT.

The CDR3 region has the DNA TGCAGTGCCCCGGGGGCGAATGAGCAGTTCTTC. Protein sequence: CSAPGANEQFF. The J gene is TRBJ2-1, the V gene TRBV20-1; TRBD1 or TRBD2 may be the D gene (6 bases each). Deletions cut 6 bases from V and 7 bases from J, with 10 bases between. This CDR3 comprises 11 residues. Germline loops: CDR1 DFQATT, CDR2 SNEGSKA (reference sequence).

This clone was found once. The rearrangement joins TRBV5-4 to TRBJ2-7; unclear D gene. Deletions cut 0 bases from V and 0 bases from J, with 4 bases between. The CDR3 totals 13 residues. Per germline, CDR1 SGHNT and CDR2 YYREEE (reference sequence). The CDR3 bases are TGTGCCAGCAGCTTGGAGAGCTCCTACGAGCAGTACTTC. Its translation: CASSLESSYEQYF.

J is TRBJ2-3 and V is TRBV20-1; a possible D gene is TRBD1 (5 bases). The length of the CDR3 is 10 residues. Germline CDR1 is DFQATT and CDR2 is SNEGSKA (reference sequence). The CDR3 sequence is CSRVTDTQYF. CDR3 in DNA: TGCAGCAGGGTCACAGATACGCAGTATTTT.

V gene TRBV7-9 combines with J gene TRBJ2-3; TRBD1 might be the D (5 bases). V was clipped by 4 bases and J by 0 bases, with 11 bases between them. CDR3 size: 15 residues. CDR1 SEHNR and CDR2 FQNEAQ come from the germline V gene (reference sequence). The DNA of the CDR3 is TGTGCCAGCAGCTACCAGGGTGCTAGCACAGATACGCAGTATTTT. Encoded protein: CASSYQGASTDTQYF.

The rearrangement joins TRBV30 to TRBJ2-1; D gene uncertain. The germline gives CDR1 GTSNPN, CDR2 SVGIG (reference sequence). The V gene lost 1 base and the J gene lost 3 bases, with 4 bases spanning the gap. This CDR3 contains 12 residues. The CDR3, as DNA: TGTGCCTGGAGTGAAGTCTACAATGAGCAGTTCTTC. Protein: CAWSEVYNEQFF.

This clone was observed a handful of times. Within the sample, other DNA sequences also encode this same CDR3. The chain joins TRBV29-1 to TRBJ1-3; D remains ambiguous. The CDR3 length is 11 residues. V was pared by 4 bases and J by 4 bases, with 5 bases between. Germline assignment: CDR1 SQVTM and CDR2 ANQGSEA. CDR3 DNA: TGCAGCGTTGCAGAGGGAAACACCATATATTTT. Encoded protein: CSVAEGNTIYF.

Notes on this clone: Other nucleotide sequences from this sample produce the same CDR3. The genes are TRBV20-1 and TRBJ2-5, with unresolved D. V was clipped by 0 bases and J by 4 bases, with 3 bases between them. CDR1 DFQATT and CDR2 SNEGSKA come from the germline V gene (reference sequence). This CDR3 region has 11 residues. CDR3 bases: TGCAGTGCTAGAGAAAGAGAGACCCAGTACTTC. Protein: CSARERETQYF.

Points on this clone: This same CDR3 is encoded by further DNA sequences in the sample. The chain carries TRBV4-3 and TRBJ1-2; maybe TRBD1 (6 bases). CDR3 size: 14 residues. Germline CDR1 and CDR2: LGHNA and YSLEER. V gave up 0 bases and J gave up 3 bases, with 8 bases separating them. The CDR3 sequence: CASSQETGYYGYTF. CDR3 bases: TGCGCCAGCAGCCAAGAGACAGGCTACTATGGCTACACCTTC.

The chain combines TRBV7-2 with TRBJ2-7; possible D gene TRBD1, 5 bases. Trimming stripped 1 base from V and 2 bases from J, with 9 bases between. The CDR3 spans 14 residues. Per germline, CDR1 SGHTA and CDR2 FQGNSA. The CDR3 protein is CASSLGVRAYEQYF. The CDR3 coding sequence is TGTGCCAGCAGCTTAGGAGTCAGGGCCTACGAGCAGTACTTC.

Here the CDR3 DNA reads TGCAGCGTTGTAGACGAGACCCAGTACTTC. Its protein product is CSVVDETQYF. The chain is built from TRBV29-1 and TRBJ2-5; D uncertain. Trimming stripped 4 bases from V and 5 bases from J, with 5 bases between. The CDR3 totals 10 residues. Germline lookup yields CDR1 SQVTM and CDR2 ANQGSEA.

The J gene is TRBJ2-1, the V gene TRBV29-1; D is possibly TRBD1 or TRBD2 (5 bases each). The CDR3 is made up of 14 amino acids. The V and J ends lost 4 bases and 7 bases respectively, with 17 bases between them. CDR1 SQVTM and CDR2 ANQGSEA come from the germline V gene. CDR3 DNA sequence: TGCAGCGTTGTGGGGGTATTGGTTGGAAATGAGCAGTTCTTC. Translated, it gives CSVVGVLVGNEQFF.

This clone was seen only once. V and J are TRBV29-1 and TRBJ2-7, with D maybe TRBD2 (6 bases). The CDR3 sequence is 12 residues long. The germline V gene has CDR1 SQVTM and CDR2 ANQGSEA. Trimming left V 6 bases short and J 4 bases short, with 13 bases between. The chain's CDR3 is CSVTGTPYEQYF. The CDR3 DNA sequence: TGCAGCGTGACCGGGACTCCTTACGAGCAGTACTTC.

V gene TRBV5-6 combines with J gene TRBJ2-7, with D possibly being TRBD2 (6 bases). Per the germline V gene, CDR1 is SGHDT and CDR2 is YYEEEE. The V end lost 0 bases, the J end lost 6 bases, and 13 bases lay between the germline ends. The CDR3 covers 14 residues. CDR3 coding DNA: TGTGCCAGCAGCTTGGCGGGACTTATTGCCGAGCAGTACTTC. Protein product: CASSLAGLIAEQYF.

This chain uses TRBV6-5 with TRBJ2-5; 9 bases agree with TRBD1. The germline V gene has CDR1 MNHEY and CDR2 SVGAGI. V shed 6 bases and J 4 bases; nucleotides not matched to a gene: 6. This CDR3 spans 14 amino acids. The DNA for the CDR3 is TGTGCCAGCAGAAGGGACAGGGACGCAGAGACCCAGTACTTC. This encodes CASRRDRDAETQYF.

The rearrangement links TRBV7-8 to TRBJ2-3; D remains unclear. The germline gives CDR1 SGHVS, CDR2 FQNEAQ. Trimming shortened V by 7 bases and J by 2 bases, and 10 bases separated the two germline ends. This CDR3 is 13 amino acids long. CDR3 protein: CASTSPYTDTQYF. CDR3 in DNA: TGTGCCAGCACCTCCCCCTACACAGATACGCAGTATTTT.

V usage is TRBV30 and J usage is TRBJ2-7; 8 nucleotides match TRBD1. The CDR3 covers 12 residues. Germline CDR1 GTSNPN, CDR2 SVGIG (reference sequence). The V and J ends lost 5 bases and 4 bases, in that order; junction bases with no gene match: 4. The chain's CDR3 is CAWGTGLYEQYF. CDR3 nucleotide sequence: TGTGCCTGGGGGACAGGCCTTTACGAGCAGTACTTC.

Regarding this clone: The sample has other DNA sequences that encode this CDR3 too. The chain carries TRBV7-2 and TRBJ2-3, with 14 positions matching TRBD2. Trimming took 5 bases from V and 3 from J; bases not matched to a gene: 4. The length of the CDR3 is 16 residues. The germline V gene has CDR1 SGHTA and CDR2 FQGNSA. CDR3 residues: CASSLGLAGGTDTQYF. In DNA, the CDR3 is TGTGCCAGCAGCCTAGGACTAGCGGGAGGAACAGATACGCAGTATTTT. Filled out from reference TRBV7-2 and TRBJ2-3, the complete variable domain reads GAGVSQSPSNKVTEKGKDVELRCDPISGHTALYWYRQSLGQGLEFLIYFQGNSAPDKSGLPSDRFSAERTGGSVSTLTIQRTQQEDSAVYLCASSLGLAGGTDTQYFGPGTRLTVL.

The V and J genes are TRBV11-2 and TRBJ2-5; TRBD2 might be the D (6 bases). This CDR3 contains 13 residues. Germline assignment: CDR1 SGHAT and CDR2 FQNNGV. V dropped 8 bases and J dropped 4 bases, with 14 bases sitting between them. CDR3 nucleotide sequence: TGTGCCAGCGGCAGCGGGCCCGGAGAGACCCAGTACTTC. Its translation: CASGSGPGETQYF.